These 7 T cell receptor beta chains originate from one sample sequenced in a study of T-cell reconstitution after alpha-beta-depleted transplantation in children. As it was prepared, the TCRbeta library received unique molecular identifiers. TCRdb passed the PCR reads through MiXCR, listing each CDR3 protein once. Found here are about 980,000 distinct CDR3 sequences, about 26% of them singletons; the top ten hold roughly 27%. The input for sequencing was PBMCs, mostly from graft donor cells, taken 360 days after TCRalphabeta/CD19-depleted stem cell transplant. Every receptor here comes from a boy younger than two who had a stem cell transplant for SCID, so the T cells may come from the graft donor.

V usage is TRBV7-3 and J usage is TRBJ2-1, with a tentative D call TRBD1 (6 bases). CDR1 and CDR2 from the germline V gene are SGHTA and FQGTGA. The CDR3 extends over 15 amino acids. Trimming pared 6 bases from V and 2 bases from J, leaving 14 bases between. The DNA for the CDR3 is TGTGCCAGCAGGGTACAGGGTGGGCCCTACAATGAGCAGTTCTTC. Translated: CASRVQGGPYNEQFF.

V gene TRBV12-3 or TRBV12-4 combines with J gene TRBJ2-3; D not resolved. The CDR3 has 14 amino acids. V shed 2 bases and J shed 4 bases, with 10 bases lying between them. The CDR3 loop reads CASSLRVVADTQYF. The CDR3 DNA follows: TGTGCCAGCAGTTTAAGGGTAGTAGCAGATACGCAGTATTTT.

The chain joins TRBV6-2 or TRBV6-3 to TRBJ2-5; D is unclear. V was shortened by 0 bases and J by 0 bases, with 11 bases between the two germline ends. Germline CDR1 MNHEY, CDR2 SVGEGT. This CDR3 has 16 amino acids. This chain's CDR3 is CASSYSIGKHQETQYF. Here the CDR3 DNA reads TGTGCCAGCAGTTACTCGATTGGCAAGCACCAAGAGACCCAGTACTTC.

CDR3 nucleotides: TGTGCCAGCCTCCAACAGGGGGCTTTAAGCACAGATACGCAGTATTTT. Translating gives CASLQQGALSTDTQYF. V usage is TRBV12-3 or TRBV12-4 and J usage is TRBJ2-3; 9 bases agree with TRBD1. This CDR3 is 16 amino acids long. V was pared by 8 bases and J by 0 bases, with 9 bases of the junction left unmatched.

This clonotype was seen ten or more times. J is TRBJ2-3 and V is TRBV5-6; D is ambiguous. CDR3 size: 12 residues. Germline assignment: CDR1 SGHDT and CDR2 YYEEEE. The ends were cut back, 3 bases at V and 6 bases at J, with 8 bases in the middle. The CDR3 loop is CASSYGSDTQYF. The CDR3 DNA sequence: TGTGCCAGCAGCTATGGATCGGATACGCAGTATTTT.

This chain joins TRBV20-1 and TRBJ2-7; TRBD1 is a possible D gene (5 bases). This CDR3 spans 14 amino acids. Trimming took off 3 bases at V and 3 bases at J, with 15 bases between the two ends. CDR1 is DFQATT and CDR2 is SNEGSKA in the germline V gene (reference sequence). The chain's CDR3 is CSARAAGPGYEQYF. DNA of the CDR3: TGCAGTGCTAGGGCCGCAGGGCCCGGCTACGAGCAGTACTTC.

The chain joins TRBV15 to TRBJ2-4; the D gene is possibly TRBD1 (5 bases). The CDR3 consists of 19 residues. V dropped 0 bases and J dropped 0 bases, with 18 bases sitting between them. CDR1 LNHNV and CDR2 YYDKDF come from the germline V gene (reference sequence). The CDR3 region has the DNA TGTGCCACCAGCAGAGATCTTGACAGAGGAAAGCTAGCCAAAAACATTCAGTACTTC. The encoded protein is CATSRDLDRGKLAKNIQYF. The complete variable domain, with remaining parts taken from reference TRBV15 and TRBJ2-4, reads DAMVIQNPRYQVTQFGKPVTLSCSQTLNHNVMYWYQQKSSQAPKLLFHYYDKDFNNEADTPDNFQSRRPNTSFCFLDIRSPGLGDTAMYLCATSRDLDRGKLAKNIQYFGAGTRLSVL.